These 7 T cell receptor beta chains share one sample of origin, sequenced in a study of OX40 agonist ivuxolimab in advanced cancers. Method: immunoSEQ multiplex PCR; TCRdb's copy keeps in-frame clones and lacks some. The sample contains over 50,000 clones, roughly 80% of which appear only once. The source was CD4+ or CD8+ T cells sorted from blood, collected in a trial of the OX40 agonist ivuxolimab. The receptors were sampled from an adult with an advanced solid tumor such as melanoma, head and neck, liver or kidney cancer.

The V gene is TRBV7-2, the J gene TRBJ1-1, with 8 positions matching TRBD1. CDR3 length: 15 amino acids. Germline V gene data show CDR1 as SGHTA and CDR2 as FQGNSA. Trimming removed 5 bases from V and 8 bases from J; junction bases left unmatched: 13. The CDR3 DNA reads TGTGCCAGCAGCCCTTCCGGGACAGGCTATGACGAAGCTTTCTTT. It encodes CASSPSGTGYDEAFF.

This clone was recorded once. V gene TRBV5-1 combines with J gene TRBJ2-5, with D unresolved. Germline lookup yields CDR1 SGHRS and CDR2 YFSETQ. The CDR3 spans 13 residues. V lost 0 bases to trimming and J lost 10 bases, with 13 bases between them. The CDR3: CASSLEPPGDQYF. The CDR3 DNA sequence: TGCGCCAGCAGCTTGGAGCCCCCTGGGGACCAGTACTTC.

The CDR3 loop is CASSKRQFLNTEAFF. For the CDR3, the DNA is TGTGCCAGCAGCAAAAGACAGTTTCTGAACACTGAAGCTTTCTTT. This sequence joins TRBV2 and TRBJ1-1; the D gene is possibly TRBD1 (5 bases). This CDR3 spans 15 amino acids. Trimming stripped 6 bases from V and 0 bases from J, with 14 bases between. Germline CDR1 is SNHLY and CDR2 is FYNNEI.

The chain joins TRBV5-1 to TRBJ2-7; 9 nucleotides agree with TRBD1. The CDR3 is 14 residues long. Germline values: CDR1 SGHRS, CDR2 YFSETQ. J was trimmed by 3 bases and V by 3 bases; bases with no gene match: 4. CDR3 sequence (DNA): TGCGCCAGCAGCTCCGGGACAGGGAGCTACGAGCAGTACTTC. Translating gives CASSSGTGSYEQYF.

This clone was counted only a few times. The chain uses TRBV5-8 and TRBJ1-2, with 7 bases aligning to TRBD1. This CDR3 contains 16 residues. The ends lost 0 bases at V and 4 bases at J; junction bases unmatched: 9. Germline V lookup: CDR1 SGHTS, CDR2 YDEGEE. The CDR3 loop is CASSLGQGIDFYGYTF. The CDR3, as DNA: TGTGCCAGCAGCTTGGGACAGGGAATTGATTTCTATGGCTACACCTTC. Full variable domain (remainder filled in from reference TRBV5-8 and TRBJ1-2): EAGVTQSPTHLIKTRGQQATLRCSPISGHTSVYWYQQALGLGLQFLLWYDEGEERNRGNFPPRFSGRQFPNYSSELNVNALELEDSALYLCASSLGQGIDFYGYTFGSGTRLTVV.

This clone is labeled medium-sized (0.01 to 0.1%). The chain employs TRBV4-1 and TRBJ2-7; D is undetermined. Trimming pared 1 base from V and 3 bases from J, leaving 16 bases between. Germline CDR1 and CDR2: MGHRA and YSYEKL. The CDR3 consists of 16 residues. Here the CDR3 reads CASSQVRLTYYYEQYF. The CDR3 DNA reads TGCGCCAGCAGCCAAGTTCGACTCACCTACTACTACGAGCAGTACTTC.

The V and J genes are TRBV19 and TRBJ2-7; 9 bases align to TRBD1. The CDR3 covers 14 residues. Germline assignment: CDR1 LNHDA and CDR2 SQIVND (reference sequence). The V gene end was trimmed by 6 bases and the J gene end by 4 bases; junction bases not matched to a gene: 7. The CDR3 nucleotides read TGTGCCAGTAGCCAAGGACAGGGGAGATACGAGCAGTACTTC. This sequence encodes CASSQGQGRYEQYF.